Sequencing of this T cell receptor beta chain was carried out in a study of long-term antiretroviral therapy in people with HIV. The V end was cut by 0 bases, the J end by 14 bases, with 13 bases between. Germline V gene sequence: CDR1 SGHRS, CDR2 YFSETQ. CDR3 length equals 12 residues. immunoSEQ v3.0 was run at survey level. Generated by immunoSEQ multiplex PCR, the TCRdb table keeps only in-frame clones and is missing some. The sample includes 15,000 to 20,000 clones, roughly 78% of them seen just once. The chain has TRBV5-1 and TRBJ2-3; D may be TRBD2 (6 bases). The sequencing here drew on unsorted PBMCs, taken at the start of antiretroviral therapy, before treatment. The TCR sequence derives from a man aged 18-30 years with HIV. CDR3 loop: CASSLDRGLRYF. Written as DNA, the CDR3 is TGCGCCAGCAGCTTGGACCGGGGACTCCGGTATTTT.